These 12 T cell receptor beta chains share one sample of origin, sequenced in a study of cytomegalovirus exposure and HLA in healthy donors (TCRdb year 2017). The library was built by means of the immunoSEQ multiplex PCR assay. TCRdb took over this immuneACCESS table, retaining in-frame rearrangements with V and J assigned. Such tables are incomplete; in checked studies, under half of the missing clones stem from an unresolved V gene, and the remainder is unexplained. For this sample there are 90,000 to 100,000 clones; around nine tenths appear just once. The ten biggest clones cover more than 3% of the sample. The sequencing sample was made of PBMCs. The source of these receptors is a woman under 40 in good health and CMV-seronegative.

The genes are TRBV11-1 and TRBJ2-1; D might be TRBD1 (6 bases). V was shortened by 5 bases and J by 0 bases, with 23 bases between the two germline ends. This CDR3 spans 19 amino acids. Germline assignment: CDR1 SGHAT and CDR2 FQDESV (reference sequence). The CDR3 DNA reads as TGTGCCAGCAGCAGGATGACAGGTTCCTTTAGTAGCTCCTACAATGAGCAGTTCTTC. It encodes CASSRMTGSFSSSYNEQFF.

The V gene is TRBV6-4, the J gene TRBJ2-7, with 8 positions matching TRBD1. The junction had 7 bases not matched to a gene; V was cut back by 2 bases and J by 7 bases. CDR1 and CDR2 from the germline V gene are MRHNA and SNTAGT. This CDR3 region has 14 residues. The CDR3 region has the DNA TGTGCCAGCAGTGACCAGGACAGGGCGTCTGAGCAGTACTTC. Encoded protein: CASSDQDRASEQYF.

The CDR3 is CASRGTGGRSYEQYF. In DNA, the CDR3 is TGTGCCAGTAGGGGTACGGGCGGGAGATCCTACGAGCAGTACTTC. The chain uses TRBV19 and TRBJ2-7; 7 bases map to TRBD2. V gave up 6 bases and J gave up 1 base; unmatched junction bases: 9. The CDR3 contains 15 residues. Looked up from germline, CDR1 is LNHDA and CDR2 is SQIVND (reference sequence).

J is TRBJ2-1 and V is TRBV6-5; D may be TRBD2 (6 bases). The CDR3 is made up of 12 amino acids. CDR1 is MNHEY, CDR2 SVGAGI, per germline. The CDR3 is CGTGVGNNEQFF. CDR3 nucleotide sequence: TGTGGAACGGGGGTTGGTAACAATGAGCAGTTCTTC.

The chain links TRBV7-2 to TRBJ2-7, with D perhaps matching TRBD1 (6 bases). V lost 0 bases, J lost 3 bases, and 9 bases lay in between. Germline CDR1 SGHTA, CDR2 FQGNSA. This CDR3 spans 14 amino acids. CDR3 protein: CASSLAGTNYEQYF. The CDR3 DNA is TGTGCCAGCAGCTTAGCGGGGACAAACTACGAGCAGTACTTC.

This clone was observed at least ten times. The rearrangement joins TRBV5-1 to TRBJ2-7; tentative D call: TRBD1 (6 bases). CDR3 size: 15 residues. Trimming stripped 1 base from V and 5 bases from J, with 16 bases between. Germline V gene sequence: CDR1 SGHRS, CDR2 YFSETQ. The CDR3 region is CASSLSPGVDNEQYF. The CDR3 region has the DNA TGCGCCAGCAGCTTGTCGCCAGGGGTCGATAACGAGCAGTACTTC.

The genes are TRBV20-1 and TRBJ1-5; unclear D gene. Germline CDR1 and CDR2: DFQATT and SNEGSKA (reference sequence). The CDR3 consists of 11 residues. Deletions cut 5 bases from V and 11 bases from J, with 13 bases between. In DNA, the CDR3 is TGCAGTGCTCTAGCCACACCGTCCCAGCATTTT. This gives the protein CSALATPSQHF.

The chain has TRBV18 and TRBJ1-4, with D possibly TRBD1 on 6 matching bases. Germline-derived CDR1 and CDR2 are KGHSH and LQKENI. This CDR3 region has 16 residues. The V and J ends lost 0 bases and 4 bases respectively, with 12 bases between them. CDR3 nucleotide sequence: TGTGCCAGCTCACCACCTCTGGACAGTTTTAATGAAAAACTGTTTTTT. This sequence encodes CASSPPLDSFNEKLFF. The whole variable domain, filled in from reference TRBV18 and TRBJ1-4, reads NAGVMQNPRHLVRRRGQEARLRCSPMKGHSHVYWYRQLPEEGLKFMVYLQKENIIDESGMPKERFSAEFPKEGPSILRIQQVVRGDSAAYFCASSPPLDSFNEKLFFGSGTQLSVL.

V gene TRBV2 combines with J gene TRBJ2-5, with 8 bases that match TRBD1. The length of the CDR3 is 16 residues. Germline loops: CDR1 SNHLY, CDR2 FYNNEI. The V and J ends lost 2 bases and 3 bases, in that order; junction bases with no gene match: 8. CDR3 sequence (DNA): TGTGCCAGCAGTGAATATGTGTCGACAGGGGAAGAGACCCAGTACTTC. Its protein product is CASSEYVSTGEETQYF.

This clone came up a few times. Written as DNA, the CDR3 is TGTGCCAGCAGTCAGGGACAGGGAAGGAGCGCCGGTAAACTGTTTTTT. Translating it yields CASSQGQGRSAGKLFF. V gene TRBV2 combines with J gene TRBJ1-4; 9 bases are shared with TRBD1. Germline V gene data show CDR1 as SNHLY and CDR2 as FYNNEI. The CDR3 has 16 residues. Trimming cost V 5 bases and J 11 bases; bases outside gene matches: 15.

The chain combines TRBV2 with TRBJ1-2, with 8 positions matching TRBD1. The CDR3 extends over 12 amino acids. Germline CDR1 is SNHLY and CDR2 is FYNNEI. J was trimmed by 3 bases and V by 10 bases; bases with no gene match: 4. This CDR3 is CATGQGYYGYTF. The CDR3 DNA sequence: TGTGCCACTGGACAGGGTTACTATGGCTACACCTTC.

The CDR3 protein is CASSLGPLGTSGGTQYF. The CDR3 DNA follows: TGCGCCAGCAGCTTGGGGCCCTTGGGGACTAGCGGCGGGACCCAGTACTTC. This chain connects TRBV5-1 to TRBJ2-5; 11 bases match TRBD2. The CDR3 consists of 17 residues. Germline loops: CDR1 SGHRS, CDR2 YFSETQ. V shed 0 bases and J 7 bases; nucleotides not matched to a gene: 11.